This T cell receptor (beta chain) was sequenced in a study of blood T cell repertoires in COVID-19. Study at large: Samples taken during acute and convalescent COVID-19 were collected in the United States, Italy and Spain.

Data came from immunoSEQ multiplex PCR; TCRdb stores just in-frame clones and leaves some out. This table has more than 200,000 clones, 87% appearing once. In germline, CDR1 is LGHNA, CDR2 YSLEER. The J segment lost 5 bases and the V segment lost 0 bases, leaving 15 bases of the junction unmatched. The CDR3 sequence is 19 residues long. V usage is TRBV4-3 and J usage is TRBJ2-2; 7 bases map to TRBD2. Sequenced sample: PBMCs or T cells enriched from blood (not recorded which). The origin of this receptor is a woman aged 25 to 45 with acute COVID-19. In DNA form, the CDR3 reads TGCGCCAGCAGCCAAGATGTTTTGGCGGGAGTAGGGGATACCGGGGAGCTGTTTTTT. Residues: CASSQDVLAGVGDTGELFF.